This entry is about one TCR beta chain. Germline CDR1 MNHEY, CDR2 SVGAGI. The CDR3 length is 13 residues. J was trimmed by 5 bases and V by 2 bases; bases with no gene match: 0. The data stem from a study of T-cell memory formation after mild COVID-19. TCRdb used MiXCR to reprocess the 5' RACE reads, holding one entry per CDR3 protein. The profile covers around 220,000 distinct CDR3 sequences, with about 16% appearing a single time and approximately 3.5% taken by the ten largest. V and J are TRBV6-5 and TRBJ1-1; 9 nucleotides agree with TRBD1. This receptor was identified in a man between 18 and 35 years old who had mild COVID-19 (a few samples of this study predate the infection). Cell type and time point are not known. Sequenced sample: PBMCs or a T cell subset sorted from them (not recorded which). In DNA form, the CDR3 reads TGTGCCAGCAGTTACGACAGGGGGACTGAAGCTTTCTTT. Its translation: CASSYDRGTEAFF.